This entry lists 21 T cell receptor beta chains sequenced from one sample in a study of cytomegalovirus exposure and HLA in healthy donors. Method: immunoSEQ multiplex PCR; TCRdb's copy keeps in-frame clones and lacks some. The data show 150,000 to 200,000 clones, with about 82% seen just once and around 2% held by the top ten. Sequenced sample: PBMCs. All receptors come from a man between 25 and 39 years old in good health and CMV-seropositive.

V gene TRBV7-9 combines with J gene TRBJ1-6; weak D call: TRBD1 (6 bases). The ends were cut back, 8 bases at V and 12 bases at J, with 17 bases in the middle. The CDR3 runs 13 residues. Germline V gives CDR1 SEHNR, CDR2 FQNEAQ (reference sequence). CDR3 coding DNA: TGTGCCAGCGGGACAAAGACTCGAGAACCCCTCCACTTT. This gives the protein CASGTKTREPLHF.

J is TRBJ2-3 and V is TRBV2; 14 bases align to TRBD2. The germline V gene encodes CDR1 SNHLY and CDR2 FYNNEI. V dropped 3 bases and J dropped 2; count of bases not matched to a gene: 4. The CDR3 loop spans 17 amino acids. The CDR3 coding sequence is TGTGCCAGCAGTGATCCGGGACTAGCGGGGGACACAGATACGCAGTATTTT. Its translation: CASSDPGLAGDTDTQYF.

This clone was seen only once. This chain uses TRBV5-1 with TRBJ2-7; maybe TRBD2 (5 bases). This CDR3 is 16 amino acids long. Trimming took off 1 base at V and 7 bases at J, with 21 bases between the two ends. Germline assignment: CDR1 SGHRS and CDR2 YFSETQ. CDR3 in DNA: TGCGCCAGCAGCTTGAAGAGTTGGGCTCCCCCGGGGGAGCAGTACTTC. Translation: CASSLKSWAPPGEQYF.

This chain joins TRBV15 and TRBJ2-6; no definite D call. In germline, CDR1 is LNHNV, CDR2 YYDKDF (reference sequence). The CDR3 contains 16 residues. V dropped 1 base and J dropped 2 bases, with 9 bases sitting between them. In DNA, the CDR3 is TGTGCCACCAGCAGAGTGGCCTTCGCTGGGGCCAACGTCCTGACTTTC. The encoded protein is CATSRVAFAGANVLTF.

This clone was seen a single time. The V gene is TRBV7-2, the J gene TRBJ2-5, with D perhaps TRBD1 (5 bases). The CDR3 loop spans 15 amino acids. The V and J ends lost 2 bases and 5 bases respectively, with 15 bases between them. CDR1 and CDR2 from the germline V gene are SGHTA and FQGNSA. CDR3 protein: CASSLWGRAVETQYF. In DNA, the CDR3 is TGTGCCAGCAGCTTATGGGGCAGGGCAGTGGAGACCCAGTACTTC.

V and J are TRBV9 and TRBJ1-2; unclear D gene. Germline values: CDR1 SGDLS, CDR2 YYNGEE. The CDR3 is made up of 14 amino acids. V lost 0 bases and J lost 3, with 9 bases in between. CDR3 DNA: TGTGCCAGCAGCGTAGATGAGAATTACTATGGCTACACCTTC. This sequence encodes CASSVDENYYGYTF.

CDR3 DNA sequence: TGTGCCAGCGCCCCTCGGGGGAGCGAAGAGACCCAGTACTTC. This gives the protein CASAPRGSEETQYF. This chain uses TRBV5-8 with TRBJ2-5; weak D call: TRBD2 (6 bases). Germline-derived CDR1 and CDR2 are SGHTS and YDEGEE. CDR3 length: 14 residues. Trimming left V 7 bases short and J 3 bases short, with 16 bases between.

The chain links TRBV4-1 to TRBJ2-1; D unclear. The CDR3 extends over 13 amino acids. V lost 0 bases to trimming and J lost 9 bases, with 9 bases between them. Looked up from germline, CDR1 is MGHRA and CDR2 is YSYEKL. In DNA form, the CDR3 reads TGCGCCAGCAGCCAAGATTCCGGGTTTGAGCAGTTCTTC. It specifies CASSQDSGFEQFF.

This chain connects TRBV9 to TRBJ2-5; 12 bases align to TRBD1. The CDR3 covers 16 residues. Trimming took 4 bases from V and 5 from J; bases not matched to a gene: 9. Germline loops: CDR1 SGDLS, CDR2 YYNGEE. CDR3 protein: CASSPGTGGLEETQYF. The CDR3 nucleotides read TGTGCCAGCAGCCCAGGGACAGGGGGCTTGGAGGAGACCCAGTACTTC.

This clone has only a few counts. The V call is TRBV4-3, the J call TRBJ1-2; D may be TRBD1 (5 bases). Germline V gene lookup returns CDR1 LGHNA and CDR2 YSLEER. Trimming stripped 0 bases from V and 4 bases from J, with 15 bases between. CDR3 length equals 16 residues. This CDR3 is CASSQDPAGQGYGYTF. CDR3 bases: TGCGCCAGCAGCCAAGATCCGGCCGGGCAGGGCTATGGCTACACCTTC.

The chain joins TRBV4-1 to TRBJ2-3; 7 bases map to TRBD2. Per germline, CDR1 MGHRA and CDR2 YSYEKL. With 4 bases clipped from V and 2 bases from J, the junction kept 3 bases outside the gene matches. The CDR3 consists of 14 residues. The CDR3 nucleotides read TGCGCCAGCAGCCGAGCGGGGTCCACAGATACGCAGTATTTT. Its translation: CASSRAGSTDTQYF.

V and J are TRBV11-3 and TRBJ2-5; 15 bases map to TRBD2. The CDR3 runs 15 residues. Germline CDR1 SGHNT, CDR2 YENEEA. Trimming at V came to 4 bases and at J to 5 bases, leaving 2 bases not matched to a gene. CDR3: CASSSGLAGGETQYF. As DNA, the CDR3 is TGTGCCAGCAGCTCGGGACTAGCGGGGGGCGAGACCCAGTACTTC.

This sequence joins TRBV9 and TRBJ2-3; tentatively, D is TRBD1 (5 bases). The CDR3 length is 17 residues. Germline CDR1 and CDR2: SGDLS and YYNGEE. Deletions cut 0 bases from V and 5 bases from J, with 19 bases between. CDR3 protein: CASSVEGSGRLQDTQYF. The CDR3 DNA sequence: TGTGCCAGCAGCGTAGAGGGGTCCGGACGACTCCAAGATACGCAGTATTTT.

V is TRBV6-4 and J is TRBJ1-3; no firm D call. The germline V gene has CDR1 MRHNA and CDR2 SNTAGT. The CDR3 consists of 13 residues. The ends were cut back, 10 bases at V and 8 bases at J, with 18 bases in the middle. The CDR3: CATPRLGRDTIYF. DNA for the CDR3: TGTGCCACCCCGAGACTGGGGAGGGACACCATATATTTT.

This chain joins TRBV6-4 and TRBJ1-2; 8 nucleotides agree with TRBD1. Trimming cost V 3 bases and J 0 bases; bases outside gene matches: 6. Germline CDR1 and CDR2: MRHNA and SNTAGT. This CDR3 has 16 residues. CDR3 residues: CASSETGESPNYGYTF. The CDR3 DNA reads as TGTGCCAGCAGTGAGACAGGGGAGAGTCCTAACTATGGCTACACCTTC.

This clone has a single count. This CDR3 is also generated by other DNA sequences in the sample. J is TRBJ2-3 and V is TRBV5-1, with TRBD1 as a possible D gene (6 bases). In germline, CDR1 is SGHRS, CDR2 YFSETQ. V gave up 0 bases and J gave up 6 bases, with 8 bases separating them. This CDR3 region has 13 residues. The CDR3 DNA is TGCGCCAGCAGCTTGGGAACAGGGGATACGCAGTATTTT. Amino acid sequence: CASSLGTGDTQYF.

J is TRBJ1-4 and V is TRBV2; D might be TRBD1 (5 bases). The CDR3 sequence is 14 residues long. The V end was cut by 7 bases, the J end by 3 bases, with 12 bases between. Germline V gene data show CDR1 as SNHLY and CDR2 as FYNNEI. CDR3 residues: CASIRGWANEKLFF. Written as DNA, the CDR3 is TGTGCCAGCATAAGGGGATGGGCTAATGAAAAACTGTTTTTT.

This rearrangement joins TRBV7-8 to TRBJ2-7, with unresolved D. V gave up 3 bases and J gave up 5 bases, with 5 bases separating them. The CDR3 covers 11 residues. The germline gives CDR1 SGHVS, CDR2 FQNEAQ. CDR3 loop: CASSFLNEQYF. CDR3 coding DNA: TGTGCCAGCAGCTTCCTAAACGAGCAGTACTTC. The full variable domain, its missing parts supplied by reference TRBV7-8 and TRBJ2-7, is GAGVSQSPRYKVAKRGQDVALRCDPISGHVSLFWYQQALGQGPEFLTYFQNEAQLDKSGLPSDRFFAERPEGSVSTLKIQRTQQEDSAVYLCASSFLNEQYFGPGTRLTVT.

The CDR3 DNA reads TGTGCCAGCAGTCGACAGGGTGAGGAGCTGGAAAACATTCAGTACTTC. Translated: CASSRQGEELENIQYF. The V and J genes are TRBV2 and TRBJ2-4, with 7 bases matching TRBD1. Germline V gene sequence: CDR1 SNHLY, CDR2 FYNNEI. After removal of 5 bases from V and 5 bases from J, the junction contained 12 bases not matched to a gene. The CDR3 is made up of 16 amino acids. The whole variable domain, filled in from reference TRBV2 and TRBJ2-4, reads EPEVTQTPSHQVTQMGQEVILRCVPISNHLYFYWYRQILGQKVEFLVSFYNNEISEKSEIFDDQFSVERPDGSNFTLKIRSTKLEDSAMYFCASSRQGEELENIQYFGAGTRLSVL.

This chain connects TRBV25-1 to TRBJ2-1; maybe TRBD2 (6 bases). With 4 bases removed from V and 6 bases from J, the gap between germline ends came to 10 bases. The CDR3 has 13 amino acids. Germline CDR1 is MGHDK and CDR2 is SYGVNS. In DNA form, the CDR3 reads TGTGCCAGCAGTGCGGGACTCTTCAATGAGCAGTTCTTC. Its protein is CASSAGLFNEQFF. The entire variable domain, with the rest obtained from reference TRBV25-1 and TRBJ2-1, is as follows: EADIYQTPRYLVIGTGKKITLECSQTMGHDKMYWYQQDPGMELHLIHYSYGVNSTEKGDLSSESTVSRIRTEHFPLTLESARPSHTSQYLCASSAGLFNEQFFGPGTRLTVL.

The V and J genes are TRBV27 and TRBJ1-5; perhaps TRBD1 as D (5 bases). This CDR3 has 16 amino acids. Germline values: CDR1 MNHEY, CDR2 SMNVEV (reference sequence). Trimming took off 7 bases at V and 1 base at J, with 17 bases between the two ends. The CDR3 loop reads CASTYPGLWSNQPQHF. The CDR3 nucleotides read TGTGCCAGCACTTACCCGGGACTCTGGAGCAATCAGCCCCAGCATTTT.